One and the same sample provided the 12 T cell receptor beta chains below, sequenced in a study of cytomegalovirus exposure and HLA in healthy donors (TCRdb year 2017). The library was made by the immunoSEQ multiplex PCR assay. A mixture of 60 forward primers for TCR Vbeta segments and 13 reverse primers for TCR Jbeta segments was used in the multiplex PCR. TCRdb holds this immuneACCESS table with in-frame rearrangements only. Some clones are missing; in checked studies, unresolved V genes explain under half, and the rest has no known cause. The sample table records around 110,000 clones; under 85% of these occur just once. The ten largest clones represent about 1.6% of the sample. The source material was PBMCs. Every receptor here comes from a woman younger than 30 in good health and CMV-seronegative.

This clone was found once. This chain connects TRBV6-1 to TRBJ1-6, with a possible D match to TRBD1 (5 bases). Trimming took off 1 base at V and 12 bases at J, with 13 bases between the two ends. The CDR3 runs 14 residues. CDR1 and CDR2 (germline): MNHNS, SASEGT. As DNA, the CDR3 is TGTGCCAGCAGTGAAGGGGACTGGCCTGGACCCCTCCACTTT. Amino acids: CASSEGDWPGPLHF.

The chain carries TRBV27 and TRBJ2-7, with 7 bases identical to TRBD2. The junction had 5 bases not matched to a gene; V was cut back by 7 bases and J by 2 bases. This CDR3 is built from 13 residues. CDR1 and CDR2 (germline): MNHEY, SMNVEV (reference sequence). The CDR3 region has the DNA TGTGCCAGCAACCAAGCGGGGACCTACGAGCAGTACTTC. Translation: CASNQAGTYEQYF.

This clone was seen once. V usage is TRBV18 and J usage is TRBJ1-2, with 7 positions matching TRBD1. The V segment lost 2 bases and the J segment 4 bases; nucleotides outside the gene matches: 1. Per germline, CDR1 KGHSH and CDR2 LQKENI. CDR3 size: 13 residues. DNA of the CDR3: TGTGCCAGCTCACCAGACAGGGTCTATGGCTACACCTTC. Its protein is CASSPDRVYGYTF.

The V and J genes are TRBV2 and TRBJ1-4; 7 nucleotides align to TRBD1. The V segment lost 11 bases and the J segment 0 bases; nucleotides outside the gene matches: 6. There are 14 residues in the CDR3. Germline V gene lookup returns CDR1 SNHLY and CDR2 FYNNEI. CDR3 sequence: CAHSGGATNEKLFF. CDR3 nucleotides: TGTGCCCACTCAGGGGGTGCAACTAATGAAAAACTGTTTTTT. The full variable domain, completed using reference TRBV2 and TRBJ1-4, is EPEVTQTPSHQVTQMGQEVILRCVPISNHLYFYWYRQILGQKVEFLVSFYNNEISEKSEIFDDQFSVERPDGSNFTLKIRSTKLEDSAMYFCAHSGGATNEKLFFGSGTQLSVL.

This clone was seen repeatedly, ten times or more. The rearrangement joins TRBV6-4 to TRBJ2-1; tentative D call: TRBD2 (7 bases). Trimming shortened V by 3 bases and J by 7 bases, and 13 bases separated the two germline ends. Germline V CDR1 and CDR2: MRHNA, SNTAGT. The CDR3 spans 14 residues. CDR3 amino acids: CASSDGGGPNEQFF. As DNA, the CDR3 is TGTGCCAGCAGTGATGGGGGGGGGCCGAATGAGCAGTTCTTC.

The chain has TRBV30 and TRBJ1-2, with a tentative D call TRBD1 (5 bases). V lost 3 bases and J lost 8, with 10 bases in between. CDR3 size: 11 residues. In germline, CDR1 is GTSNPN, CDR2 SVGIG (reference sequence). The CDR3 sequence: CAWRAGRGYTF. DNA for the CDR3: TGTGCCTGGAGAGCAGGGCGAGGCTACACCTTC.

The gene calls are TRBV7-3 and TRBJ2-2, with TRBD1 as a possible D gene (6 bases). V was shortened by 3 bases and J by 4 bases, with 9 bases between the two germline ends. The CDR3 has 14 amino acids. Germline lookup yields CDR1 SGHTA and CDR2 FQGTGA. CDR3 sequence (DNA): TGTGCCAGCAGCTTTGACAGGAGCACCGGGGAGCTGTTTTTT. Its protein product is CASSFDRSTGELFF.

A few counts support this clone. The chain is built from TRBV13 and TRBJ2-7; D is perhaps TRBD2 (5 bases). Trimming shortened V by 0 bases and J by 6 bases, and 12 bases separated the two germline ends. Germline CDR1 is PRHDT and CDR2 is FYEKMQ (reference sequence). This CDR3 comprises 14 residues. CDR3 region: CASSLGGKRSEQYF. The CDR3 DNA reads TGTGCCAGCAGCTTAGGAGGGAAGCGGAGCGAGCAGTACTTC.

The V gene is TRBV29-1, the J gene TRBJ2-2; TRBD2 matches at 7 bases. Trimming removed 4 bases from V and 6 bases from J; junction bases left unmatched: 5. The germline CDR1 and CDR2 sequences are SQVTM and ANQGSEA. The CDR3 loop spans 13 amino acids. CDR3 bases: TGCAGCGTTGGCGGGGGAGGGGCCGGGGAGCTGTTTTTT. Protein sequence: CSVGGGGAGELFF.

In its sample, this clone was seen once. V is TRBV28 and J is TRBJ1-1, with 8 bases identical to TRBD1. The CDR3 is made up of 15 amino acids. The J segment lost 4 bases and the V segment lost 2 bases, leaving 6 bases of the junction unmatched. CDR1 is MDHEN, CDR2 SYDVKM, per germline. The CDR3 DNA reads as TGTGCCAGCAGTTTACAGGGGGCGCTGGGCACTGAAGCTTTCTTT. Protein sequence: CASSLQGALGTEAFF. Filled out from reference TRBV28 and TRBJ1-1, the complete variable domain reads DVKVTQSSRYLVKRTGEKVFLECVQDMDHENMFWYRQDPGLGLRLIYFSYDVKMKEKGDIPEGYSVSREKKERFSLILESASTNQTSMYLCASSLQGALGTEAFFGQGTRLTVV.

The genes are TRBV7-9 and TRBJ2-5; 9 nucleotides align to TRBD1. Germline V gives CDR1 SEHNR, CDR2 FQNEAQ (reference sequence). The CDR3 is 15 amino acids. J lost 5 bases, V lost 6 bases, and 10 bases had no gene match. In DNA form, the CDR3 reads TGTGCCAGCAGTGTAGGACAGGGGTCGGGGGAGACCCAGTACTTC. Amino acid sequence: CASSVGQGSGETQYF.

V gene TRBV12-5 combines with J gene TRBJ2-3, with TRBD1 matching 7 bases. V shed 5 bases and J 6 bases; nucleotides not matched to a gene: 5. The germline CDR1 and CDR2 sequences are LGHNT and FRNRAP. The CDR3 spans 13 residues. The CDR3 DNA sequence: TGTGCTAGTGGTCTTACAGGGGCGGATACGCAGTATTTT. Amino acid sequence: CASGLTGADTQYF.